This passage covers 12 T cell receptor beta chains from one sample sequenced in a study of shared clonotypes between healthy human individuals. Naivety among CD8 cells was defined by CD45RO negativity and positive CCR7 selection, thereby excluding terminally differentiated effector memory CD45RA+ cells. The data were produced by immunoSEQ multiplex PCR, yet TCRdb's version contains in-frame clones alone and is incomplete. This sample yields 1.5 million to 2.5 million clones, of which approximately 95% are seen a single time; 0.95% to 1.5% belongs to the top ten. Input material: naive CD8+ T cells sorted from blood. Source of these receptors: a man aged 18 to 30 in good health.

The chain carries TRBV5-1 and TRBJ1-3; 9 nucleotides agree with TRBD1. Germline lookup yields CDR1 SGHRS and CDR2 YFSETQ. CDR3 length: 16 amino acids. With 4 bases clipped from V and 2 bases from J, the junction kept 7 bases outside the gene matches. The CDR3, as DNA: TGCGCCAGCAGCGACCCACAGGGGGCTACTGGAAACACCATATATTTT. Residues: CASSDPQGATGNTIYF.

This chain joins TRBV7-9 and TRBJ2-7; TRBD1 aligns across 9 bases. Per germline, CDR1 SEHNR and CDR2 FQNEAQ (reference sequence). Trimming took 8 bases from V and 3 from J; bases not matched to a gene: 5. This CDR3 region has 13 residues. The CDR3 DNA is TGTGCCAGCGGGACAGGGATTAGCTACGAGCAGTACTTC. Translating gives CASGTGISYEQYF.

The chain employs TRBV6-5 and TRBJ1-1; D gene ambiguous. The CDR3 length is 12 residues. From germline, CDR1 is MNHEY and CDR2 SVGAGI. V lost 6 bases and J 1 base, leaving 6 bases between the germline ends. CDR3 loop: CASSGSNTEAFF. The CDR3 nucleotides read TGTGCCAGCAGCGGGTCGAACACTGAAGCTTTCTTT.

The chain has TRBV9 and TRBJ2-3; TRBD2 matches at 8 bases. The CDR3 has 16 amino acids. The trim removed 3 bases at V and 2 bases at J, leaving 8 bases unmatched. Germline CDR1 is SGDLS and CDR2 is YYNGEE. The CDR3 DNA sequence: TGTGCCAGCAGCGCCCGGCGGGGGGCTCCCACAGATACGCAGTATTTT. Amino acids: CASSARRGAPTDTQYF. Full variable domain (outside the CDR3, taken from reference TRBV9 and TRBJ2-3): DSGVTQTPKHLITATGQRVTLRCSPRSGDLSVYWYQQSLDQGLQFLIQYYNGEERAKGNILERFSAQQFPDLHSELNLSSLELGDSALYFCASSARRGAPTDTQYFGPGTRLTVL.

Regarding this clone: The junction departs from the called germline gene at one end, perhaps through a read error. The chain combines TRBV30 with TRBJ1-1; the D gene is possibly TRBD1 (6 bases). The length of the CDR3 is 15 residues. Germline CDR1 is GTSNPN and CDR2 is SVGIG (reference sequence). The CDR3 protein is CAWSPKTGMKTEAFF. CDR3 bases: TGTGCCTGGAGTCCAAAAACAGGGATGAAAACTGAAGCTTTCTTT.

CDR3 sequence: CASSPTGTNTEAFF. The CDR3 DNA is TGCGCCAGCAGCCCCACAGGCACGAACACTGAAGCTTTCTTT. The chain joins TRBV5-1 to TRBJ1-1, with TRBD1 as a possible D gene (5 bases). CDR1 and CDR2 from the germline V gene are SGHRS and YFSETQ. V was pared by 4 bases and J by 1 base, with 11 bases between. The CDR3 runs 14 residues.

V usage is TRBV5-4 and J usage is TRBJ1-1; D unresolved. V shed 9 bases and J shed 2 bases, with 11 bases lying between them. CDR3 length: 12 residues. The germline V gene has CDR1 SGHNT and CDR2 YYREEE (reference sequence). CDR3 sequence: CATRRGNTEAFF. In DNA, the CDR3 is TGTGCCACCCGACGGGGAAACACTGAAGCTTTCTTT.

The CDR3 region has the DNA TGCGCCAGCAGCCAAGAATCGCAGCTGAACACTGAAGCTTTCTTT. Translation: CASSQESQLNTEAFF. This chain links TRBV4-3 with TRBJ1-1, with D uncertain. The CDR3 extends over 15 amino acids. V dropped 0 bases and J dropped 0 bases, with 8 bases sitting between them. Germline V CDR1 and CDR2: LGHNA, YSLEER.

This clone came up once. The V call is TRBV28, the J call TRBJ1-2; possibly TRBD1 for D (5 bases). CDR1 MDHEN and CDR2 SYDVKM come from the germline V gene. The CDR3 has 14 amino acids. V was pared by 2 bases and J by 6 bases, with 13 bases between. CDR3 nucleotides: TGTGCCAGCAGTTTAATCGCAGGGACTGATGGCTACACCTTC. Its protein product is CASSLIAGTDGYTF.

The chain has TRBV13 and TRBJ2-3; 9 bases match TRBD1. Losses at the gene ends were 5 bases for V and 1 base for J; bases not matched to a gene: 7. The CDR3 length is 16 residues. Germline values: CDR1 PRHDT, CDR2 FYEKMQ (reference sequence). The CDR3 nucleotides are TGTGCCAGCAGCCACGGACGGACAGGGGGCACAGATACGCAGTATTTT. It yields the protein CASSHGRTGGTDTQYF.

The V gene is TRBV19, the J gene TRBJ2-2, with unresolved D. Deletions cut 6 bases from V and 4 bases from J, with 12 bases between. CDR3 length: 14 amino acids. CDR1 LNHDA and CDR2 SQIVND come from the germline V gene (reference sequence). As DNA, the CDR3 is TGTGCCAGTAGCACTGTAGGAGTCACCGGGGAGCTGTTTTTT. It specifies CASSTVGVTGELFF.

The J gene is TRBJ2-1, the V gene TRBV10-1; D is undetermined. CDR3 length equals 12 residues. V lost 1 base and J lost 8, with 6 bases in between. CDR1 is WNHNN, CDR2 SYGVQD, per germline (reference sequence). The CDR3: CASSEYVDEQFF. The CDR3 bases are TGCGCCAGCAGTGAGTATGTGGATGAGCAGTTCTTC.